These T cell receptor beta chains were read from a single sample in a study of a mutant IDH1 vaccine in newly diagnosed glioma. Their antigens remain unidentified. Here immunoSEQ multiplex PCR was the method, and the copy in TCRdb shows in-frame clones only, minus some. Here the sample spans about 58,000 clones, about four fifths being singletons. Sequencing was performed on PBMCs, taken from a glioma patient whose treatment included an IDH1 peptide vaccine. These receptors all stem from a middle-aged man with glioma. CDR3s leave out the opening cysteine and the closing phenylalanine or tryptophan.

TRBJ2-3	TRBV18	ASSVDRRTDTQY
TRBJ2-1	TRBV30	AWSVGARASYNEQF
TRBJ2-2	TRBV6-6	ASTAPTRANTGELF
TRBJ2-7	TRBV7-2	ASSLARYEQY
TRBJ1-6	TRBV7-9	ASSTLDRGINSPLH
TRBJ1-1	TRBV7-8	ASSLGWSKTEAF
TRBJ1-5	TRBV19	ASSRQVLDNQPQH
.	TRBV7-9	ASTGGQAPYEQY
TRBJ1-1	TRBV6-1	ASSEALPGPGTRIEAF
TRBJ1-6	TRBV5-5	ASSSPDSPLH
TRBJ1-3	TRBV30	AWGAGAGNTIY
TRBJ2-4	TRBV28	ASIPGQGAKNIQY
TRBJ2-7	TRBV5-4	ASSLGQAQY
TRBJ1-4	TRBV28	ASSSMSSGGGGRKLF
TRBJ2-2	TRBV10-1	ASCPGLAGDANTGELF
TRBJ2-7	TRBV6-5	ASSYSRLNEQY
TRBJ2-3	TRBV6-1	ASSRLAGVPDTQY
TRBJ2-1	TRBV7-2	ASSLDVRRGGQF
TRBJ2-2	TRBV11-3	ASSLVRGTGELF
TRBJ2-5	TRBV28	ASASWTSGLPGQETQY
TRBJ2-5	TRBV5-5	ASSLGLAGGQETQY
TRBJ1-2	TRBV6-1	ASRIQGGNGYT
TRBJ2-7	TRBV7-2	ASSLGGGGGSVSY
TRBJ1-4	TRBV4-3	ASSQGSATNEKLF
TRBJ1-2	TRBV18	ASSPSLELWGYT
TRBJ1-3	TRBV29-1	SALGQGENTIY
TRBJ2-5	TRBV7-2	ASSAAGETQY
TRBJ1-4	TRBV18	ASSPSGTGVEKLF
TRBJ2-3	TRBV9	ASSVVPSPLMADTQY
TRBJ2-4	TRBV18	ASSQGTSGSAPLG
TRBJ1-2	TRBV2	ASSGTAGYGYT
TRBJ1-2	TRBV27	ASSLTRRGGYT
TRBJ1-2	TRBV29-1	SVGESPRYGYT
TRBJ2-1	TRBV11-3	ASSPSGSSYNEQF
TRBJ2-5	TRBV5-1	ASSLTDRTQETQY
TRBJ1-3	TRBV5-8	ASSWDRGGNTIY
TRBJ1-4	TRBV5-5	ASSGRATNEKLF
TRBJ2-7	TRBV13	ASSPDSTYEQY
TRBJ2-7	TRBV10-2	ASSDPTVYEQY
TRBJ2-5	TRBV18	ASSPQKSRIETQY
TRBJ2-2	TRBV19	ASSIGLAGGPKVGELF
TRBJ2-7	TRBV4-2	ASSPEGQGVYEQY
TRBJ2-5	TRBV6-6	ASSTVREQY
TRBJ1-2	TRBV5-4	ASSLYRGDYGYT
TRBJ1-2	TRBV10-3	AIRNQGAGYGYT
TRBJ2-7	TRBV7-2	ASTPTSKSYEQY
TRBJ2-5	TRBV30	AWRIRGIPQETQY
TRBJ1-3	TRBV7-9	ASSLGPGSSGNTIY
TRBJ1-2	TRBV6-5	ASTMLQGSDGYT
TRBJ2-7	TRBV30	AWRRVDYEQY
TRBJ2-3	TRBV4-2	ASSQSPGPDTQY
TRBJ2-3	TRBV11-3	ASSPDSEGTDTQY
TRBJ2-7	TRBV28	ASSSRRVGDEQY
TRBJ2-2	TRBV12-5	ASAWDEHRGAV
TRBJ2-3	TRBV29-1	SVEDAGGTDTQY
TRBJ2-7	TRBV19	ASSIAGQTYEQY
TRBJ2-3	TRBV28	ASSFVSGSDTQY
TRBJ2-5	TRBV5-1	ASSLYRETQY
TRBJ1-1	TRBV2	ASSPEDTEAF
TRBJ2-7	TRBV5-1	ASSFSGTRLSNEQY